This TCR beta chain came from a study of T cell responses to AZD1222 COVID-19 vaccine. Measured with immunoSEQ multiplex PCR; TCRdb has only the in-frame clones, and not every one. The sample lists more than 95,000 clones; about 90% were seen once. A few counts support this clone. Sequences were derived from peripheral blood, sampled on day 0 of AZD1222 vaccination. The sequence came from an adult in good health.

This CDR3 is CASSWGLEVFF. The CDR3 coding sequence is TGTGCCAGCAGTTGGGGACTCGAGGTGTTTTTT. This chain joins TRBV12-3 or TRBV12-4 and TRBJ2-2; D perhaps matches TRBD2 (6 bases). This CDR3 contains 11 residues. Trimming took 4 bases from V and 15 from J, leaving 12 bases between them.